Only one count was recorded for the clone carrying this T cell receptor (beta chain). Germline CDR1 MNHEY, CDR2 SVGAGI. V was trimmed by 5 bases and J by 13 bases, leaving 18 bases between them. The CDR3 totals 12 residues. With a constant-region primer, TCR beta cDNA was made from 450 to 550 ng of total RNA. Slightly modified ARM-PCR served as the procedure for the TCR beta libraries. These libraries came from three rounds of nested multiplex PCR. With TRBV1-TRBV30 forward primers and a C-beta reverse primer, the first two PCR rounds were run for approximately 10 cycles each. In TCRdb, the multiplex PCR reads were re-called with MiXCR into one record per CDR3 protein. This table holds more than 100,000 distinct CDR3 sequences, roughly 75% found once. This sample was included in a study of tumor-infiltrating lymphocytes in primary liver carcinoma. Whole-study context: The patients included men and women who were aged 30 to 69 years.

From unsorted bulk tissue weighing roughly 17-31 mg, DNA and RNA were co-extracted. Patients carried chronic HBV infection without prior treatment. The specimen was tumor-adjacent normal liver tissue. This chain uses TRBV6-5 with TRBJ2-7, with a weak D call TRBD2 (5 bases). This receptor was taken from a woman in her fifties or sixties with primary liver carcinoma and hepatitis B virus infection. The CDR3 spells CASSGPGGERYF. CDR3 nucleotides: TGTGCCAGCAGTGGCCCAGGAGGCGAGCGATACTTC.